These 2 T cell receptor beta chains came from one sample sequenced in a study of cytotoxic CD8 clonotypes in ibrutinib-treated CLL. TCRdb's table, derived via immunoSEQ multiplex PCR, lists solely in-frame clones and lacks some. The table includes approximately 92,000 clones, 60% to 80% detected once. The specimen was PBMCs, collected after 24 months of ibrutinib treatment. These receptors were taken from a human donor with chronic lymphocytic leukemia.

This rearrangement joins TRBV19 to TRBJ2-2; D tentatively fits TRBD1 or TRBD2 (5 bases each). The CDR3 spans 14 residues. Germline loops: CDR1 LNHDA, CDR2 SQIVND (reference sequence). The V gene lost 1 base and the J gene lost 5 bases, with 8 bases spanning the gap. CDR3 nucleotide sequence: TGTGCCAGTAGTATAGTGGGGGTAACCGGGGAGCTGTTTTTT. Encoded protein: CASSIVGVTGELFF. Full variable domain (remainder filled in from reference TRBV19 and TRBJ2-2): DGGITQSPKYLFRKEGQNVTLSCEQNLNHDAMYWYRQDPGQGLRLIYYSQIVNDFQKGDIAEGYSVSREKKESFPLTVTSAQKNPTAFYLCASSIVGVTGELFFGEGSRLTVL.

V and J are TRBV7-6 and TRBJ2-7; tentatively, D is TRBD1 (6 bases). CDR1 and CDR2 (germline): SGHVS, FNYEAQ. Trimming took 1 base from V and 12 from J, leaving 16 bases between them. The CDR3 length is 13 residues. The CDR3 region is CASSLELGQGMYF. CDR3 in DNA: TGTGCCAGCAGCTTAGAATTAGGGCAGGGGATGTACTTC.